This T cell receptor beta chain was profiled in a study of CD39 and CD103 CD8 tumor-infiltrating T cells (dated by TCRdb to 2016 to 2019). For the wider study: Repertoire comparisons were shown for an HPV-positive HNSCC, an HPV-negative HNSCC, an ovarian cancer and a melanoma patient. Repertoires of CD8 TIL subsets defined by CD103 and CD39 were compared with peripheral memory CD8 T cells by TCRbeta CDR3 deep sequencing.

V gives up 5 bases and J gives up 4 bases, and the segment between their germline ends measures 9 bases. Sequences SGHAT (CDR1) and FQDESV (CDR2) are obtained from the germline V gene (reference sequence). The CDR3 runs 12 amino acids, cysteine and phenylalanine included. Of the read, only the CDR3 DNA is kept; its 36 bases are in frame from base 1. Study-level results and caveats: Clonotypes from DP TILs were seldom detected in blood or uninvolved lymph node, while clonotypes from DN TILs overlapped to a large extent with peripheral memory CD8 repertoires. DP CD8 TILs appeared more oligoclonal than DN and SP CD8 TILs and blood memory CD8 T cells, with top 30 clonotypes covering 56-86%.

At the time of sample collection the patients were not on therapy, although prior treatments varied from chemotherapy, radiotherapy, surgery and immunotherapy to no treatment. Thawed cells were enriched for T lymphocytes with a negative-selection kit, adding EpCAM beads for tumor-infiltrating lymphocytes. For the CD8 TIL subsets, CD3+CD4-CD8+CD45RA- cells were FACS-sorted and divided into DN, SP and DP based on their expression of CD39 and CD103. Tumor specimens were cut into small pieces, digested for 1 h with hyaluronidase, collagenase and DNase, then filtered, enriched over Ficoll and cryopreserved. Populations were sorted to around 99% purity on a FACSAria II, and cell pellets were frozen for TCR sequencing without culture. For each subset, genomic DNA was extracted from roughly 10,000 to 100,000 sorted cells using the DNeasy Blood and Tissue Kit. The TCRbeta V-J or V-D-J regions were sequenced and mapped through the immunoSEQ service, and coverage above 10x per sample was achieved. Per the authors' processing: Analysis was limited to productive rearrangements exported from the immunoSEQ Analyzer platform, and clonality was evaluated on the 500 most abundant clones. The Morisita-Horn similarity index and the Jaccard index were used to quantify the overlap in repertoires between populations. Morisita-Horn similarity between CD8 T-cell subset TCR repertoires was measured in five to seven cancer patients. Here the immuneACCESS table is served through TCRdb, limited to in-frame sequences with V and J called. Missing clones are a known gap in these copies; in checked studies unresolved V genes cover under half, and the rest lacks a known reason. V and J calls and clone size are copied from that table; D and trimming were computed from the DNA. This sample lists approximately 570 clones; just over 65% were detected once. The ten largest clones add up to about 30% of the sample.

A remark on this clone: The antigen it recognizes is unknown. Base qualities are missing; no much larger clone stands one base away.

The chain is encoded by TRBV11-1 joined to TRBJ2-7, with no reliable assignment of the D segment. The source is a human donor with ovarian cancer. What was sequenced was CD39- CD103+ CD8+ T cells sorted from the tumor. The cell subset or site label for this specimen denotes: CD103+CD39- single-positive CD45RA- CD8 T cells. The CDR3 sequence is CASSGLSYEQYF. The sequenced DNA is TGTGCCAGCAGCGGGCTTAGTTACGAGCAGTACTTC.